Listed here are 22 T cell receptor beta chains from one sample, sequenced in a study of blood T cell repertoires in COVID-19. Using immunoSEQ multiplex PCR, the repertoire was profiled, and TCRdb retains in-frame clones only, with some absent. The data contain 35,000 to 45,000 clones, 70% to 90% of them singletons. The sequenced sample consisted of peripheral blood. Every receptor here comes from a human donor in a cohort sampled during active COVID-19.

V usage is TRBV9 and J usage is TRBJ2-4, with 9 positions matching TRBD2. Looked up from germline, CDR1 is SGDLS and CDR2 is YYNGEE. CDR3 length: 15 residues. The ends lost 2 bases at V and 7 bases at J; junction bases unmatched: 7. This chain's CDR3 is CASSVGTSLKNIQYF. The CDR3 DNA is TGTGCCAGCAGCGTGGGGACTAGCCTTAAGAACATTCAGTACTTC.

In its sample, this clone was seen a few times. The genes are TRBV30 and TRBJ2-1; D perhaps matches TRBD1 (6 bases). CDR1 is GTSNPN and CDR2 is SVGIG in the germline V gene (reference sequence). V was cut by 4 bases and J by 0 bases, with 22 bases left in between. The CDR3 is 18 residues long. The CDR3 spells CAWKVGTLGIGSYNEQFF. CDR3 nucleotides: TGTGCCTGGAAGGTTGGGACACTGGGGATTGGCTCCTACAATGAGCAGTTCTTC.

Only one count was recorded for this clone. CDR3 sequence (DNA): TGCGCCAGCAGCCCTCGGACTAGCGGGGGGGCCTCCGATACGCAGTATTTT. Encoded protein: CASSPRTSGGASDTQYF. The V gene is TRBV5-1, the J gene TRBJ2-3; 15 bases agree with TRBD2. The CDR3 is 17 amino acids. CDR1 SGHRS and CDR2 YFSETQ come from the germline V gene. Trimming cost V 4 bases and J 6 bases; bases outside gene matches: 9.

The genes are TRBV6-4 and TRBJ2-1; perhaps TRBD1 as D (6 bases). CDR3 length: 15 amino acids. Trimming left V 4 bases short and J 0 bases short, with 10 bases between. Germline V gene data show CDR1 as MRHNA and CDR2 as SNTAGT. The CDR3 DNA follows: TGTGCCAGCAGTGCCAGGGGCAGCTCCTACAATGAGCAGTTCTTC. Protein: CASSARGSSYNEQFF.

Here the CDR3 reads CASSDSPRPSAQETQYF. The CDR3 DNA sequence: TGTGCCAGCAGTGACTCGCCGAGGCCCAGCGCCCAAGAGACCCAGTACTTC. This chain joins TRBV2 and TRBJ2-5; D is ambiguous. Germline V lookup: CDR1 SNHLY, CDR2 FYNNEI. With 3 bases removed from V and 1 base from J, the gap between germline ends came to 18 bases. This CDR3 is 17 amino acids long.

V gene TRBV3-1 (or the pseudogene TRBV3-2) combines with J gene TRBJ2-7; D perhaps matches TRBD2 (6 bases). Trimming stripped 1 base from V and 6 bases from J, with 10 bases between. CDR1 LGHDT and CDR2 YNNKEL come from the germline V gene (reference sequence). The CDR3 runs 13 residues. CDR3 sequence: CASSQVGGSEQYF. CDR3 DNA sequence: TGTGCCAGCAGCCAAGTCGGAGGGAGCGAGCAGTACTTC.

The chain carries TRBV11-3 and TRBJ1-2, with D hard to call. V dropped 3 bases and J dropped 13 bases, with 15 bases sitting between them. Germline V gene data show CDR1 as SGHNT and CDR2 as YENEEA. The CDR3 covers 12 residues. The CDR3 loop is CASSLSGGNPTF. The CDR3 region has the DNA TGTGCCAGCAGCTTGTCCGGAGGCAATCCCACCTTC.

The V call is TRBV24-1, the J call TRBJ1-2; D gene uncertain. This CDR3 is built from 14 residues. Trimming took off 1 base at V and 0 bases at J, with 5 bases between the two ends. The germline V gene encodes CDR1 KGHDR and CDR2 SFDVKD. CDR3 sequence: CATSDFTANYGYTF. DNA for the CDR3: TGTGCCACCAGTGATTTCACGGCTAACTATGGCTACACCTTC.

V is TRBV15 and J is TRBJ2-1, with 7 bases identical to TRBD2. The CDR3 is 15 amino acids. Germline V gene sequence: CDR1 LNHNV, CDR2 YYDKDF (reference sequence). The trim removed 5 bases at V and 0 bases at J, leaving 4 bases unmatched. The CDR3 protein is CATSPGGSSYNEQFF. The CDR3 region has the DNA TGTGCCACCAGCCCCGGGGGGAGCTCCTACAATGAGCAGTTCTTC. Full variable domain (remainder filled in from reference TRBV15 and TRBJ2-1): DAMVIQNPRYQVTQFGKPVTLSCSQTLNHNVMYWYQQKSSQAPKLLFHYYDKDFNNEADTPDNFQSRRPNTSFCFLDIRSPGLGDTAMYLCATSPGGSSYNEQFFGPGTRLTVL.

The chain combines TRBV27 with TRBJ2-1, with TRBD2 identical over 8 bases. V lost 10 bases to trimming and J lost 8 bases; unmatched junction nucleotides: 16. The CDR3 sequence is 15 residues long. Per germline, CDR1 MNHEY and CDR2 SMNVEV (reference sequence). The CDR3 DNA is TGTGCCACCAGAGTGATCGGGGGGGCGGCATATGAGCAGTTCTTC. Translating it yields CATRVIGGAAYEQFF.

The genes are TRBV18 and TRBJ1-1; 9 bases align to TRBD1. This CDR3 is built from 15 residues. With 3 bases clipped from V and 6 bases from J, the junction kept 8 bases outside the gene matches. The V gene's germline CDR1 is KGHSH and CDR2 LQKENI. CDR3 in amino acids: CASSPSGTGYAEAFF. The CDR3 coding sequence is TGTGCCAGCTCACCCTCCGGGACAGGGTACGCTGAAGCTTTCTTT.

V is TRBV7-3 and J is TRBJ2-6, with D perhaps TRBD2 (5 bases). CDR1 and CDR2 (germline): SGHTA, FQGTGA. The CDR3 has 15 residues. Trimming took 1 base from V and 4 from J, leaving 8 bases between them. The CDR3 protein is CASSLNSAGANVLTF. The DNA for the CDR3 is TGTGCCAGCAGCTTAAATAGCGCAGGGGCCAACGTCCTGACTTTC.

The chain couples TRBV9 to TRBJ1-3; 7 positions match TRBD1. V was clipped by 3 bases and J by 4 bases; unmatched bases: 4. This CDR3 is built from 14 residues. Germline loops: CDR1 SGDLS, CDR2 YYNGEE. CDR3 sequence reads: CASSATGAGNTIYF. CDR3 DNA: TGTGCCAGCAGCGCTACAGGGGCCGGAAACACCATATATTTT.

This clone was seen just once. The V gene is TRBV27, the J gene TRBJ2-6, with D unclear. Germline V CDR1 and CDR2: MNHEY, SMNVEV (reference sequence). Trimming removed 3 bases at V and 0 bases at J, with 6 bases between. The CDR3 extends over 15 amino acids. As DNA, the CDR3 is TGTGCCAGCAGTTTCTCGTTCTCTGGGGCCAACGTCCTGACTTTC. Its protein product is CASSFSFSGANVLTF. Together with reference TRBV27 and TRBJ2-6, the CDR3 gives the full variable domain: EAQVTQNPRYLITVTGKKLTVTCSQNMNHEYMSWYRQDPGLGLRQIYYSMNVEVTDKGDVPEGYKVSRKEKRNFPLILESPSPNQTSLYFCASSFSFSGANVLTFGAGSRLTVL.

This rearrangement joins TRBV5-1 to TRBJ2-1, with a tentative D call TRBD1 (5 bases). The CDR3 consists of 15 residues. V was cut by 2 bases and J by 5 bases, with 14 bases left in between. Germline loops: CDR1 SGHRS, CDR2 YFSETQ. The CDR3 DNA reads TGCGCCAGCAGCTTAAGCTACAGGACCAACAATGAGCAGTTCTTC. Protein: CASSLSYRTNNEQFF.

Of note for this clone: Other DNA variants within this sample encode the same CDR3. This rearrangement joins TRBV30 to TRBJ1-2; tentative D call: TRBD1 (5 bases). Germline assignment: CDR1 GTSNPN and CDR2 SVGIG (reference sequence). Trimming stripped 0 bases from V and 4 bases from J, with 12 bases between. This CDR3 contains 14 residues. CDR3 sequence (DNA): TGTGCCTGGAGTGTTCCAGGGATGGGCTATGGCTACACCTTC. Translating gives CAWSVPGMGYGYTF.

This chain links TRBV3-1 (or the pseudogene TRBV3-2) with TRBJ2-1; possible D gene TRBD1, 5 bases. With 4 bases removed from V and 7 bases from J, the gap between germline ends came to 17 bases. This CDR3 spans 15 amino acids. Germline CDR1 is LGHDT and CDR2 is YNNKEL (reference sequence). As DNA, the CDR3 is TGTGCCAGCAGCCTCTGGGGCAGCCCCACTAATGAGCAGTTCTTC. This encodes CASSLWGSPTNEQFF.

The genes are TRBV9 and TRBJ1-4; 8 bases map to TRBD1. The germline V gene encodes CDR1 SGDLS and CDR2 YYNGEE. The CDR3 runs 16 residues. The J segment lost 2 bases and the V segment lost 2 bases, leaving 5 bases of the junction unmatched. The CDR3 sequence: CASSVGTGRTNEKLFF. The CDR3 DNA follows: TGTGCCAGCAGCGTCGGGACAGGACGCACTAATGAAAAACTGTTTTTT. The entire variable domain, with the rest obtained from reference TRBV9 and TRBJ1-4, is as follows: DSGVTQTPKHLITATGQRVTLRCSPRSGDLSVYWYQQSLDQGLQFLIQYYNGEERAKGNILERFSAQQFPDLHSELNLSSLELGDSALYFCASSVGTGRTNEKLFFGSGTQLSVL.

Written as DNA, the CDR3 is TGTGCCAGCACGTCGGGACAGTTCTATGGCTACACCTTC. This encodes CASTSGQFYGYTF. V is TRBV6-5 and J is TRBJ1-2, with 7 bases matching TRBD1. J gave up 4 bases and V 7 bases, and 6 bases lay outside the gene matches. The CDR3 covers 13 residues. CDR1 and CDR2 from the germline V gene are MNHEY and SVGAGI.

This rearrangement joins TRBV5-4 to TRBJ2-3, with D possibly matching TRBD2 (6 bases). This CDR3 spans 15 amino acids. The V gene lost 5 bases and the J gene lost 0 bases, with 13 bases spanning the gap. CDR1 and CDR2 (germline): SGHNT, YYREEE (reference sequence). The CDR3 loop reads CASRRRLESTDTQYF. In DNA, the CDR3 is TGTGCCAGCAGAAGACGACTAGAGAGCACAGATACGCAGTATTTT.

This chain links TRBV5-8 with TRBJ2-5; 11 nucleotides align to TRBD1. This CDR3 has 15 amino acids. V lost 0 bases and J lost 5; bases outside the gene matches: 3. The germline CDR1 and CDR2 sequences are SGHTS and YDEGEE. The CDR3 here is CASSLGTGGLETQYF. Here the CDR3 DNA reads TGTGCCAGCAGCTTGGGGACAGGGGGCTTGGAGACCCAGTACTTC.

The rearrangement joins TRBV7-8 to TRBJ2-2; TRBD2 matches 8 bases. The CDR3 has 16 amino acids. Germline lookup yields CDR1 SGHVS and CDR2 FQNEAQ. J was trimmed by 3 bases and V by 6 bases; bases with no gene match: 9. The CDR3 loop reads CASSPPGTRDTGELFF. As DNA, the CDR3 is TGTGCCAGCAGTCCCCCCGGGACTAGGGACACCGGGGAGCTGTTTTTT.